Listed here are 24 T cell receptor beta chains from one sample, sequenced in a study of cytomegalovirus exposure and HLA in healthy donors. Use of 60 Vbeta and 13 Jbeta primers characterized the PCR. Sequencing was performed with immunoSEQ multiplex PCR; in TCRdb, only in-frame clones are kept and a portion is missing. Found here are around 200,000 clones, roughly 80% of them singletons; the top ten hold 0.8%. Material for sequencing was PBMCs. These receptors were obtained from a young woman in good health and CMV-seronegative.

Turning to this clone: The same CDR3 is also encoded by other DNA sequences in this sample. The chain recombines TRBV6-5 with TRBJ1-3, with no clear D. Germline values: CDR1 MNHEY, CDR2 SVGAGI. V lost 0 bases to trimming and J lost 0 bases, with 3 bases between them. The CDR3 has 14 residues. CDR3 amino acids: CASSYSGSGNTIYF. The CDR3 coding sequence is TGTGCCAGCAGTTACTCCGGCTCTGGAAACACCATATATTTT.

The V and J genes are TRBV5-6 and TRBJ2-5, with TRBD1 identical over 9 bases. CDR1 SGHDT and CDR2 YYEEEE come from the germline V gene. The junction had 4 bases not matched to a gene; V was cut back by 0 bases and J by 4 bases. The CDR3 covers 15 residues. The CDR3 region is CASSLAGGQGETQYF. The DNA for the CDR3 is TGTGCCAGCAGCTTGGCCGGGGGACAGGGAGAGACCCAGTACTTC.

This clone is a singleton in its sample. The chain employs TRBV7-8 and TRBJ1-3, with D unresolved. CDR1 is SGHVS, CDR2 FQNEAQ, per germline. The CDR3 is 15 amino acids. V shed 1 base and J shed 2 bases, with 9 bases lying between them. DNA of the CDR3: TGTGCCAGCAGCTTAGGGTGGCTCCCTGGAAACACCATATATTTT. Translating gives CASSLGWLPGNTIYF.

The chain links TRBV4-1 to TRBJ2-4; perhaps TRBD2 as D (5 bases). This CDR3 spans 16 amino acids. Trimming stripped 0 bases from V and 0 bases from J, with 9 bases between. Germline values: CDR1 MGHRA, CDR2 YSYEKL. The CDR3 region has the DNA TGCGCCAGCAGCCAAGAGGGCGGGTTAGCCAAAAACATTCAGTACTTC. It translates to CASSQEGGLAKNIQYF.

The chain links TRBV2 to TRBJ1-2; a possible D gene is TRBD1 (5 bases). The CDR3 extends over 13 amino acids. V lost 3 bases and J lost 2, with 7 bases in between. The germline gives CDR1 SNHLY, CDR2 FYNNEI. The CDR3 loop reads CASSEGGNYGYTF. The CDR3 DNA reads TGTGCCAGCAGTGAGGGGGGGAACTATGGCTACACCTTC.

The chain employs TRBV7-7 and TRBJ2-1; 7 nucleotides match TRBD2. V dropped 5 bases and J dropped 5; count of bases not matched to a gene: 9. From germline, CDR1 is SSHAT and CDR2 FNYEAQ (reference sequence). This CDR3 is 15 amino acids long. CDR3 nucleotide sequence: TGTGCCAGCAGCACCAAAGGGACTACAAACAATGAGCAGTTCTTC. This codes for CASSTKGTTNNEQFF.

V usage is TRBV18 and J usage is TRBJ2-3; the D gene is possibly TRBD1 (5 bases). This CDR3 region has 15 residues. Deletions cut 2 bases from V and 1 base from J, with 10 bases between. Germline CDR1 reads KGHSH; CDR2 reads LQKENI. The CDR3 bases are TGTGCCAGCTCACCAGTCACGACAGGCACAGATACGCAGTATTTT. It specifies CASSPVTTGTDTQYF. The variable domain in full, completed from reference TRBV18 and TRBJ2-3, reads NAGVMQNPRHLVRRRGQEARLRCSPMKGHSHVYWYRQLPEEGLKFMVYLQKENIIDESGMPKERFSAEFPKEGPSILRIQQVVRGDSAAYFCASSPVTTGTDTQYFGPGTRLTVL.

The gene calls are TRBV7-2 and TRBJ2-2; the D gene is possibly TRBD2 (7 bases). The germline V and J ends were trimmed by 5 bases and 8 bases, with 12 bases remaining between them. The CDR3 has 13 amino acids. In germline, CDR1 is SGHTA, CDR2 FQGNSA. In DNA form, the CDR3 reads TGTGCCAGCAGCCCAGGGGACTATGGGGAGCTGTTTTTT. Amino acids: CASSPGDYGELFF.

The genes are TRBV19 and TRBJ2-2; D remains ambiguous. The CDR3 length is 14 residues. V dropped 5 bases and J dropped 3 bases, with 10 bases sitting between them. Germline loops: CDR1 LNHDA, CDR2 SQIVND (reference sequence). The CDR3, as DNA: TGTGCCAGTAGTTTAATTGCGGACACCGGGGAGCTGTTTTTT. Protein product: CASSLIADTGELFF.

In its sample, this clone was seen once. The genes are TRBV30 and TRBJ2-5; D is perhaps TRBD1 (6 bases). The J call may not be correct, given that the DNA end is closer to TRBJ2-7. The CDR3 is made up of 14 amino acids. Germline V gene lookup returns CDR1 GTSNPN and CDR2 SVGIG (reference sequence). The CDR3 spells CAWSVGGGGYEQYF. As DNA, the CDR3 is TGTGCCTGGAGTGTAGGGGGTGGGGGTTACGAGCAGTACTTC.

The rearrangement joins TRBV4-1 to TRBJ2-1; 8 bases map to TRBD2. The length of the CDR3 is 18 residues. Losses at the gene ends were 4 bases for V and 0 bases for J; bases not matched to a gene: 11. Germline-derived CDR1 and CDR2 are MGHRA and YSYEKL. The CDR3 loop is CASSPMAGGLSSYNEQFF. As DNA, the CDR3 is TGCGCCAGCAGCCCCATGGCGGGAGGCCTGAGCTCCTACAATGAGCAGTTCTTC.

The J gene is TRBJ1-2, the V gene TRBV28; 7 nucleotides match TRBD1. V was clipped by 2 bases and J by 3 bases; unmatched bases: 3. From germline, CDR1 is MDHEN and CDR2 SYDVKM. The CDR3 contains 14 residues. The CDR3 region has the DNA TGTGCCAGCAGTTTACAAGGGGGCGACTATGGCTACACCTTC. Its translation: CASSLQGGDYGYTF.

V and J are TRBV6-1 and TRBJ2-7; D is perhaps TRBD1 (5 bases). V was clipped by 1 base and J by 2 bases, with 18 bases between them. Germline CDR1 reads MNHNS; CDR2 reads SASEGT. This CDR3 contains 17 residues. Here the CDR3 reads CASSEGEEGVGAYEQYF. The CDR3 coding sequence is TGTGCCAGCAGTGAAGGGGAAGAAGGTGTAGGGGCCTACGAGCAGTACTTC.

The chain links TRBV30 to TRBJ2-5; 9 bases match TRBD2. V shed 5 bases and J 3 bases; nucleotides not matched to a gene: 10. Germline V gene data show CDR1 as GTSNPN and CDR2 as SVGIG (reference sequence). CDR3 length: 15 residues. CDR3 DNA: TGTGCCTGGTCTCGAGATAGCGGGAGTAAAGAGACCCAGTACTTC. The encoded protein is CAWSRDSGSKETQYF.

J is TRBJ1-2 and V is TRBV15; 9 bases agree with TRBD1. The germline gives CDR1 LNHNV, CDR2 YYDKDF (reference sequence). This CDR3 has 14 residues. V shed 3 bases, J shed 6 bases, and the junction held 5 bases outside the gene matches. The CDR3 sequence is CATSRPGQGDGYTF. The CDR3 bases are TGTGCCACCAGCAGGCCGGGACAGGGAGATGGCTACACCTTC.

The chain combines TRBV25-1 with TRBJ2-1, with 7 positions matching TRBD2. The germline V gene encodes CDR1 MGHDK and CDR2 SYGVNS. The CDR3 has 11 amino acids. The V and J ends lost 8 bases and 13 bases, in that order; junction bases with no gene match: 8. In DNA, the CDR3 is TGTGCCAGCGAGGGACTATCAGTACAGTTCTTC. It translates to CASEGLSVQFF.

The gene calls are TRBV28 and TRBJ2-7, with 10 bases identical to TRBD1. With 7 bases clipped from V and 4 bases from J, the junction kept 10 bases outside the gene matches. From germline, CDR1 is MDHEN and CDR2 SYDVKM. This CDR3 region has 15 residues. CDR3 DNA: TGTGCCAGCACGCCGGGACAGGGGACTCAATACGAGCAGTACTTC. It codes for CASTPGQGTQYEQYF.

V usage is TRBV7-8 and J usage is TRBJ1-2, with TRBD1 as a possible D gene (6 bases). The CDR3 contains 13 residues. In germline, CDR1 is SGHVS, CDR2 FQNEAQ. V lost 5 bases and J 4 bases, leaving 11 bases between the germline ends. The CDR3 DNA reads as TGTGCCAGCAGCCCAGGGGCAGCCTATGGCTACACCTTC. This encodes CASSPGAAYGYTF.

V is TRBV30 and J is TRBJ2-6; perhaps TRBD2 as D (5 bases). Germline V gives CDR1 GTSNPN, CDR2 SVGIG (reference sequence). The V gene lost 2 bases and the J gene lost 2 bases, with 7 bases spanning the gap. The CDR3 contains 14 residues. CDR3 loop: CAWSPGAGANVLTF. The CDR3 nucleotides read TGTGCCTGGAGTCCCGGGGCTGGGGCCAACGTCCTGACTTTC. The full variable domain, rest sourced from reference TRBV30 and TRBJ2-6, is SQTIHQWPATLVQPVGSPLSLECTVEGTSNPNLYWYRQAAGRGLQLLFYSVGIGQISSEVPQNLSASRPQDRQFILSSKKLLLSDSGFYLCAWSPGAGANVLTFGAGSRLTVL.

J is TRBJ1-2 and V is TRBV21-1; no DNA check was done on the table's D call, TRBD1. TRBV21-1 is deemed a pseudogene. The CDR3 spans 14 residues. The CDR3 loop is CASSTRETHLVHTF. The CDR3 DNA sequence: TGTGCCAGCAGCACCAGGGAAACACATCTGGTACACACCTTC.

In this sample, this clone turned up a few times. This chain uses TRBV5-1 with TRBJ1-3; weak D call: TRBD1 (5 bases). The CDR3 runs 14 residues. The V gene lost 0 bases and the J gene lost 4 bases, with 8 bases spanning the gap. The germline gives CDR1 SGHRS, CDR2 YFSETQ. The CDR3 spells CASSLDRQGNTIYF. The CDR3 region has the DNA TGCGCCAGCAGCTTGGACCGACAGGGAAACACCATATATTTT. Variable domain in full (rest from reference TRBV5-1 and TRBJ1-3): KAGVTQTPRYLIKTRGQQVTLSCSPISGHRSVSWYQQTPGQGLQFLFEYFSETQRNKGNFPGRFSGRQFSNSRSEMNVSTLELGDSALYLCASSLDRQGNTIYFGEGSWLTVV.

This rearrangement joins TRBV11-3 to TRBJ2-1; weak D call: TRBD2 (6 bases). This CDR3 contains 14 residues. Germline V gene lookup returns CDR1 SGHNT and CDR2 YENEEA. Trimming removed 4 bases from V and 8 bases from J, with 15 bases in between. The CDR3 protein is CASSSGTWGDEQFF. DNA for the CDR3: TGTGCCAGCAGCTCAGGGACGTGGGGGGATGAGCAGTTCTTC.

This clone was picked up one time. This sequence joins TRBV5-1 and TRBJ2-7, with 8 positions matching TRBD1. J lost 10 bases, V lost 1 base, and 7 bases had no gene match. From germline, CDR1 is SGHRS and CDR2 YFSETQ. The CDR3 contains 13 residues. The CDR3 reads CASSLRGRGHQYF. CDR3 DNA: TGCGCCAGCAGCTTGCGGGGCAGGGGGCATCAGTACTTC.

The gene calls are TRBV7-8 and TRBJ2-7; D may be TRBD1 (6 bases). The V end was cut by 0 bases, the J end by 0 bases, with 12 bases between. Germline V lookup: CDR1 SGHVS, CDR2 FQNEAQ. The length of the CDR3 is 16 residues. DNA for the CDR3: TGTGCCAGCAGCTTAGCGGGCGGACAGTTCTCCTACGAGCAGTACTTC. Protein sequence: CASSLAGGQFSYEQYF.